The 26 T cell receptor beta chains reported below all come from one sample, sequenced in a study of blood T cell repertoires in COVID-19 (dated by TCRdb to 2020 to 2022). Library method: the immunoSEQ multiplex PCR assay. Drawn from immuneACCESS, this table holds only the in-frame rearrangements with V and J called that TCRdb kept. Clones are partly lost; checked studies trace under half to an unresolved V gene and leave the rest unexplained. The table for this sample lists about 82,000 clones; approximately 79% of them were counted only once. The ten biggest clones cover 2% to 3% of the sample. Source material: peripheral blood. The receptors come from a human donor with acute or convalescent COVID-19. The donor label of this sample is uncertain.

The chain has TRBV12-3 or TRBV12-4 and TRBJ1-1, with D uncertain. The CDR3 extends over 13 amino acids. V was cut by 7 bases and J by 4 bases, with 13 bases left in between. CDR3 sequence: CASTLTRGTEAFF. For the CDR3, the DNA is TGTGCCAGCACTCTAACCAGAGGCACTGAAGCTTTCTTT.

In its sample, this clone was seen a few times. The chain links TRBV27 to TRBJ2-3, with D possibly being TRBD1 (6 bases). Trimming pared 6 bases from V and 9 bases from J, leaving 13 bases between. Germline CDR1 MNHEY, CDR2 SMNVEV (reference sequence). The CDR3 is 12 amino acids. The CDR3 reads CASRDSHRTQYF. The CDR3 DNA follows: TGTGCCAGCAGGGACAGCCATCGAACGCAGTATTTT.

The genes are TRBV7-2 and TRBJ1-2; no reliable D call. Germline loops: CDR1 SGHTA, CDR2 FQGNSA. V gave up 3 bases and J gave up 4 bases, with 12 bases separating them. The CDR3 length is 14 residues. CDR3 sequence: CASSLRESGYGYTF. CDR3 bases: TGTGCCAGCAGCTTGAGGGAGTCCGGCTATGGCTACACCTTC.

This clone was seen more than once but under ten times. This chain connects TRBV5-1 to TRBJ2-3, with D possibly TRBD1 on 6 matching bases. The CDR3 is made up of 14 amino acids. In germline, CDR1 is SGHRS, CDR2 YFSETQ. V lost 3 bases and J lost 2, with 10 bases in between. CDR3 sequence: CASSYRDNTDTQYF. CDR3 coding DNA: TGCGCCAGCAGCTACCGGGACAACACAGATACGCAGTATTTT.

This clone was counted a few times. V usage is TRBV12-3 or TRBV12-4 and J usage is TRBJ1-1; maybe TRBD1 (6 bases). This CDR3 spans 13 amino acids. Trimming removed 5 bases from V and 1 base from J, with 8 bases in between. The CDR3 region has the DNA TGTGCCAGCAGTCGACAGGAGAACACTGAAGCTTTCTTT. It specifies CASSRQENTEAFF.

CDR3 sequence: CASNWDRGNQPQHF. The CDR3 DNA reads TGTGCCAGTAATTGGGACAGGGGGAATCAGCCCCAGCATTTT. The chain couples TRBV19 to TRBJ1-5; TRBD1 matches 11 bases. The germline gives CDR1 LNHDA, CDR2 SQIVND (reference sequence). The CDR3 covers 14 residues. The J segment lost 4 bases and the V segment lost 7 bases, leaving 3 bases of the junction unmatched.

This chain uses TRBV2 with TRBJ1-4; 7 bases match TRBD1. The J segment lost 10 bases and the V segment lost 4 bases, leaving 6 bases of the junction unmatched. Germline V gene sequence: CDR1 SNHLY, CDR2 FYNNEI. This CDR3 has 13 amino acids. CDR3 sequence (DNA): TGTGCCAGCAGTGCGACAGGGCTTGGAAAACTGTTTTTT. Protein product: CASSATGLGKLFF.

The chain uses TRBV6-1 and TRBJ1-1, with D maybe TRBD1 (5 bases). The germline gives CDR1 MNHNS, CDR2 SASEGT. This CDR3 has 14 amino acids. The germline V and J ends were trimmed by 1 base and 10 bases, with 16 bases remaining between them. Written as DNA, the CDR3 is TGTGCCAGCAGTGAAGGGGGTGGGGCCGGACGAGCTTTCTTT. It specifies CASSEGGGAGRAFF.

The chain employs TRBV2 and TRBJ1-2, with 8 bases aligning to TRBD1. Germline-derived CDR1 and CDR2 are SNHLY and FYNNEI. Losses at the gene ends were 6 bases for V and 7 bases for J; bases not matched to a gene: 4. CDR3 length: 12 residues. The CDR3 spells CASRAGGFGYTF. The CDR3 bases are TGTGCCAGCAGGGCAGGGGGCTTTGGCTACACCTTC.

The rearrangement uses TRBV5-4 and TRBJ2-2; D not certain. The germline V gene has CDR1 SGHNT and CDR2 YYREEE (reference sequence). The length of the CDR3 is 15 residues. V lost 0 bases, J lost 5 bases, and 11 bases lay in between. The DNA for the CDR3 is TGTGCCAGCAGCTTGGGGAGACCAGAGACCGGGGAGCTGTTTTTT. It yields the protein CASSLGRPETGELFF. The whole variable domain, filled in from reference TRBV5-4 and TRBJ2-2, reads ETGVTQSPTHLIKTRGQQVTLRCSSQSGHNTVSWYQQALGQGPQFIFQYYREEENGRGNFPPRFSGLQFPNYSSELNVNALELDDSALYLCASSLGRPETGELFFGEGSRLTVL.

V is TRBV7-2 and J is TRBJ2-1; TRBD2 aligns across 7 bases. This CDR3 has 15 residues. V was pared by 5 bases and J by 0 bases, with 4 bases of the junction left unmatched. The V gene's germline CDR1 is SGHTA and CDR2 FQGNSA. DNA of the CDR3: TGTGCCAGCAGCGTCACTAGCGTCTCCTACAATGAGCAGTTCTTC. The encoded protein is CASSVTSVSYNEQFF.

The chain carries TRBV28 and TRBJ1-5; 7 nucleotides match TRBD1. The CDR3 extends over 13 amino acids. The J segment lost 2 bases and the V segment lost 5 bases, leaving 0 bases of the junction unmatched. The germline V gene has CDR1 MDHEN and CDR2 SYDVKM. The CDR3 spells CASSGQGNQPQHF. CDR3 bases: TGTGCCAGCAGTGGACAGGGCAATCAGCCCCAGCATTTT.

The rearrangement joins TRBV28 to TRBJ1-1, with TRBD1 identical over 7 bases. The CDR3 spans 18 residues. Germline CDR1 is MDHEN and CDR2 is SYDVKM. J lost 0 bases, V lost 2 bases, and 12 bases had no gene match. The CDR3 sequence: CASSLRRDSGGLNTEAFF. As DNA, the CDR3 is TGTGCCAGCAGTTTACGCCGGGACAGTGGAGGATTGAACACTGAAGCTTTCTTT. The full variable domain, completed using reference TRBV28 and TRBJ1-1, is DVKVTQSSRYLVKRTGEKVFLECVQDMDHENMFWYRQDPGLGLRLIYFSYDVKMKEKGDIPEGYSVSREKKERFSLILESASTNQTSMYLCASSLRRDSGGLNTEAFFGQGTRLTVV.

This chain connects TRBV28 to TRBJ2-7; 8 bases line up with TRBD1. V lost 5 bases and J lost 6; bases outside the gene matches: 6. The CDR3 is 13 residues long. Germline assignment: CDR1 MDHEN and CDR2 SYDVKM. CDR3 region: CASSLYRGSEQYV. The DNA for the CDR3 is TGTGCCAGCAGTCTTTACAGGGGGTCCGAGCAGTACGTC.

The CDR3 region is CASSAPPGPNTGELFF. The CDR3 nucleotides read TGCGCCAGCAGTGCGCCCCCAGGCCCCAACACCGGGGAGCTGTTTTTT. The V call is TRBV10-1, the J call TRBJ2-2; D is ambiguous. Germline V gene data show CDR1 as WNHNN and CDR2 as SYGVQD (reference sequence). This CDR3 has 16 amino acids. V lost 4 bases, J lost 2 bases, and 14 bases lay in between.

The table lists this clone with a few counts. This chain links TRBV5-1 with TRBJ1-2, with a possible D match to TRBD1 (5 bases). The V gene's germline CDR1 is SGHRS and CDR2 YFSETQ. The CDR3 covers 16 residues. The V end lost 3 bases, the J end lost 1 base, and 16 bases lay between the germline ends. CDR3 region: CASSWRDGSVNYGYTF. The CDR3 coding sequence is TGCGCCAGCAGCTGGAGGGACGGATCAGTTAACTATGGCTACACCTTC.

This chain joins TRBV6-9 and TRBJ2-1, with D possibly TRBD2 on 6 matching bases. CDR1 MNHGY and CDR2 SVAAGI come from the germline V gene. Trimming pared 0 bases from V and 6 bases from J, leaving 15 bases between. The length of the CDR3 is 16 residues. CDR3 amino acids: CASSYSRGLLRNEQFF. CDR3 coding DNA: TGTGCCAGCAGTTATTCGAGGGGACTGCTTCGCAATGAGCAGTTCTTC.

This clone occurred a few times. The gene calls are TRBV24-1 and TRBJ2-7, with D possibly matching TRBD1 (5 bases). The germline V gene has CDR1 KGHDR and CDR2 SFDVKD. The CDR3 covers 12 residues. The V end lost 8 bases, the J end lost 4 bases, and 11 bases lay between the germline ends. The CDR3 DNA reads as TGTGCCACCATGTCAGGGAAGTACGAGCAGTACTTC. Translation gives CATMSGKYEQYF.

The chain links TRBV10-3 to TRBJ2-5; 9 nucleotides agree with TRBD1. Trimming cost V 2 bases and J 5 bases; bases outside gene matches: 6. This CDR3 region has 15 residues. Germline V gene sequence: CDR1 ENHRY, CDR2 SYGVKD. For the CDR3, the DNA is TGTGCCATCAGTGAGACAGGGGGCAGTGGGGAGACCCAGTACTTC. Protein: CAISETGGSGETQYF.

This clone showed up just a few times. The CDR3 region is CASRSQARETQYF. In DNA form, the CDR3 reads TGTGCCAGCAGATCCCAGGCACGGGAGACCCAGTACTTC. The chain uses TRBV2 and TRBJ2-5; no reliable D call. V was clipped by 6 bases and J by 5 bases, with 13 bases between them. Germline-derived CDR1 and CDR2 are SNHLY and FYNNEI. The CDR3 has 13 amino acids.

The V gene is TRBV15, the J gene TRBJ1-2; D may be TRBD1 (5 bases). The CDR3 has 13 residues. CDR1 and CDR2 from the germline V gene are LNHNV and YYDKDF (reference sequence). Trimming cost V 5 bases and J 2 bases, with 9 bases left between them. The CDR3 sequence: CATSGGGNYGYTF. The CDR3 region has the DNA TGTGCCACCAGCGGGGGAGGGAACTATGGCTACACCTTC.

For the CDR3, the DNA is TGTGCCAGCAGCCGGGAGGTGGAGGATACGCAGTATTTT. Its protein product is CASSREVEDTQYF. J is TRBJ2-3 and V is TRBV7-3; 7 nucleotides match TRBD2. Trimming took 5 bases from V and 6 from J; bases not matched to a gene: 5. The V gene's germline CDR1 is SGHTA and CDR2 FQGTGA. The CDR3 has 13 residues.

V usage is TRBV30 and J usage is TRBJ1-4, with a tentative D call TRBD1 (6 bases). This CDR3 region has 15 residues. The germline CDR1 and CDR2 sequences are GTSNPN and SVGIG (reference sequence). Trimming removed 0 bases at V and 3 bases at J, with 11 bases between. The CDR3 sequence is CAWSVARGPNEKLFF. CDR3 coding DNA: TGTGCCTGGAGTGTAGCCAGGGGACCTAATGAAAAACTGTTTTTT. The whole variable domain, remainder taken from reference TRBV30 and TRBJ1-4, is SQTIHQWPATLVQPVGSPLSLECTVEGTSNPNLYWYRQAAGRGLQLLFYSVGIGQISSEVPQNLSASRPQDRQFILSSKKLLLSDSGFYLCAWSVARGPNEKLFFGSGTQLSVL.

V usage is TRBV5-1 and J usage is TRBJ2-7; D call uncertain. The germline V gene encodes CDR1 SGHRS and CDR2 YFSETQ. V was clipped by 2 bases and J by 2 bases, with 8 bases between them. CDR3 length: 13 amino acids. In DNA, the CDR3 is TGCGCCAGCAGCTTAGACAACACCTACGAGCAGTACTTC. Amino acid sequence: CASSLDNTYEQYF.

CDR3 amino acids: CASSIEGGQGLYEQYF. DNA for the CDR3: TGTGCCAGTAGTATAGAAGGGGGACAGGGACTCTACGAGCAGTACTTC. The V and J genes are TRBV19 and TRBJ2-7, with 9 bases fitting TRBD1. V was clipped by 0 bases and J by 3 bases; unmatched bases: 6. CDR3 length equals 16 residues. Germline loops: CDR1 LNHDA, CDR2 SQIVND (reference sequence).

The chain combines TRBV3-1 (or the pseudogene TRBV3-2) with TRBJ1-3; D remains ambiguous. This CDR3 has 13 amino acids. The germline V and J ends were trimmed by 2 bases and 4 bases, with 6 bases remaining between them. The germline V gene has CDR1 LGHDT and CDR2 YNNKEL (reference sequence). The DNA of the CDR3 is TGTGCCAGCAGCCAATCCTACGGAAACACCATATATTTT. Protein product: CASSQSYGNTIYF.